This T cell receptor (beta chain) was retrieved from a study of identical twins (dated by TCRdb to about 2016). Some background on the complete study: To test whether fetal clonotypes persist, the study used deep sequencing on TCR alpha and beta repertoires from monozygotic twins, unrelated adults of various ages, and cord blood. To rule out contamination, the twin experiments were replicated at different times with different library preparation protocols. General study outcomes and caveats: Out-of-frame TCR alpha sequences shared between twins showed an excess of low generation-probability sequences compared with coincidental sharing between unrelated individuals. In monozygotic twins, recombination models systematically underestimated out-of-frame TCR alpha sharing, but the models matched the sharing seen between unrelated individuals. Fewer insertions were carried by abundant cord blood beta clonotypes, a similar but weaker trend appeared in young adult naive repertoires, and no such trend appeared in memory repertoires. Because the same donors could not be followed over many years, conclusions were based on cross-sectional statistical analysis. Zero-insertion analyses could be partly confounded by invariant T cells such as MAIT and iNKT, though diverse VJ usage argued against such confounding for most clonotypes. In beta out-of-frame sequences, excess twin sharing was weaker, because having fewer shared sequences lowered the signal-to-noise ratio.

Unmatched junction bases come to 4, with V trimmed by 5 bases and J by 0 bases. The CDR3 spans 15 residues, from the cysteine through the phenylalanine. This entry keeps only the CDR3 DNA: 45 bases, framed from base 1. Sequences SQVTM (CDR1) and ANQGSEA (CDR2) are obtained from the germline V gene. Receptor libraries were prepared by 5' RACE. TCRdb names Illumina HiSeq 2000 as the instrument used. Template switching added a universal primer binding site, and the final cDNA carried a unique molecular identifier that allowed TCR cDNA molecules to be counted accurately. Specific primers in the conserved constant-segment region were used to synthesize first-strand cDNA for TCR alpha and beta chains. To control for contamination, every cDNA library carried two barcodes: a SMART-Mk sample barcode plus Illumina barcodes. Two successive PCR steps introduced TruSeq adapter sequences along with Illumina sample barcodes. The Illumina HiSeq platform was used with custom primers to sequence TCR alpha and beta cDNA libraries. From the authors' description of their analysis: Unique molecular identifiers were extracted from raw reads with MiGEC, and CDR3 positions were determined with MiXCR. Recombination models were inferred per individual with the repgenHMM and IGoR tools using an EM algorithm. Shared clonotype analysis was performed with the tcR package in R, normalizing sharing by the product of cloneset sizes. Out-of-frame nonproductive sequences were analyzed to study raw recombination free of thymic and clonal selection effects. Using fastp trimming at Q25 and MiXCR clonotype assembly, TCRdb reanalyzed the public sequencing data and kept in-frame beta chains. Each entry merges the rows of one CDR3 protein and shows their most common DNA and genes. The V and J calls were determined by TCRdb, not by the authors. The sample contains around 1.7 million distinct CDR3 sequences, about 32% of them found a single time. About 0.25% of the sample is held by the ten biggest clonotypes.

Every donor was a healthy Caucasian. With regard to this clonotype: Its specific antigen is unknown. No per-base quality is available; no much larger clone lies one base away.

The material sequenced was cord blood. This clonotype was sampled from a newborn girl in good health. This chain is built from TRBV29-1 and TRBJ2-3, with 11 bases aligning to TRBD1. Here the CDR3 is given as CSVQDRGLSTDTQYF. In nucleotide form, the sequence is TGCAGCGTTCAGGACAGGGGGCTGAGCACAGATACGCAGTATTTT.